The 27 T cell receptor beta chains below come from one sample, sequenced in a study of shared clonotypes between healthy human individuals (dated by TCRdb to about 2020). Library creation used the immunoSEQ multiplex PCR assay. The table was pulled from immuneACCESS by TCRdb, which kept in-frame rearrangements only. Such tables lose some clones; where checked, under half of the loss comes from unresolved V genes, and the rest has no known cause. The sample table lists 2 million to 2.5 million clones, approximately 96% of them with a count of one. Of the sample, roughly 0.13% falls within the top ten clones. Sequenced: naive CD4+ T cells sorted from blood. The sample's cell subset or site label is to be understood as: CD45RA+ positively selected. The receptors originated from a man aged 18 to 30 in good health.

V is TRBV6-5 and J is TRBJ2-7; D is tentatively TRBD1 or TRBD2 (5 bases each). Trimming removed 2 bases at V and 9 bases at J, with 20 bases between. There are 15 residues in the CDR3. Germline V gene data show CDR1 as MNHEY and CDR2 as SVGAGI. The CDR3 reads CASSYNDSPGFGQYF. CDR3 nucleotides: TGTGCCAGCAGTTACAACGACAGCCCGGGGTTTGGGCAGTACTTC.

This clone showed up just a few times. CDR3 in amino acids: CASSPTENSWGYTF. The CDR3 DNA sequence: TGTGCCAGCTCACCCACCGAGAACAGCTGGGGCTACACCTTC. The V gene is TRBV18, the J gene TRBJ1-2; no reliable D call. CDR3 length: 14 amino acids. Germline CDR1 is KGHSH and CDR2 is LQKENI. The germline V and J ends were trimmed by 3 bases and 8 bases, with 16 bases remaining between them.

Of note for this clone: Other DNA sequences in the same sample also yield this CDR3. The chain recombines TRBV5-1 with TRBJ2-1; the D is unclear. The germline V gene has CDR1 SGHRS and CDR2 YFSETQ. CDR3 length: 15 residues. V lost 4 bases and J 3 bases, leaving 14 bases between the germline ends. The CDR3 spells CASSPLSGDYNEQFF. CDR3 nucleotides: TGCGCCAGCAGCCCCCTAAGTGGAGACTACAATGAGCAGTTCTTC. The full variable domain, in which reference TRBV5-1 and TRBJ2-1 provide the parts outside the CDR3, is KAGVTQTPRYLIKTRGQQVTLSCSPISGHRSVSWYQQTPGQGLQFLFEYFSETQRNKGNFPGRFSGRQFSNSRSEMNVSTLELGDSALYLCASSPLSGDYNEQFFGPGTRLTVL.

This chain links TRBV5-1 with TRBJ2-3; 9 bases align to TRBD2. The CDR3 sequence is 17 residues long. The J segment lost 6 bases and the V segment lost 0 bases, leaving 11 bases of the junction unmatched. In germline, CDR1 is SGHRS, CDR2 YFSETQ. As DNA, the CDR3 is TGCGCCAGCAGCTTGGTCCTAGCGGGGTTGGGTGGGGATACGCAGTATTTT. The encoded protein is CASSLVLAGLGGDTQYF.

The chain recombines TRBV2 with TRBJ2-2; D may be TRBD1 or TRBD2 (5 bases each). This CDR3 has 15 residues. Germline V gene data show CDR1 as SNHLY and CDR2 as FYNNEI. The V and J ends lost 6 bases and 4 bases respectively, with 15 bases between them. The CDR3 sequence is CASSNWGMGTGELFF. CDR3 DNA sequence: TGTGCCAGCAGCAACTGGGGGATGGGCACCGGGGAGCTGTTTTTT.

The CDR3 reads CASSLDWVGYEQYF. CDR3 DNA: TGTGCCAGCAGCTTAGATTGGGTGGGCTACGAGCAGTACTTC. V is TRBV11-2 and J is TRBJ2-7; D uncertain. Germline CDR1 is SGHAT and CDR2 is FQNNGV. Trimming cost V 0 bases and J 3 bases, with 9 bases left between them. The CDR3 extends over 14 amino acids.

The rearrangement joins TRBV5-1 to TRBJ2-1, with D maybe TRBD1 (6 bases). V was clipped by 5 bases and J by 5 bases, with 8 bases between them. CDR1 is SGHRS, CDR2 YFSETQ, per germline. The CDR3 is 12 amino acids. The CDR3 region is CASRDSNNEQFF. The CDR3 DNA follows: TGCGCCAGCAGGGACAGCAACAATGAGCAGTTCTTC.

V and J are TRBV6-5 and TRBJ1-5, with TRBD1 identical over 8 bases. The CDR3 consists of 15 residues. Per germline, CDR1 MNHEY and CDR2 SVGAGI. V lost 5 bases, J lost 4 bases, and 7 bases stayed unmatched. CDR3 loop: CASSPMDRANQPQHF. The CDR3 DNA reads as TGTGCCAGCAGTCCTATGGACAGGGCAAATCAGCCCCAGCATTTT.

The chain recombines TRBV12-1 with TRBJ1-3; TRBD1 is the table's D call and was not checked against the DNA. TRBV12-1 has pseudogene status. This CDR3 spans 17 amino acids. CDR3: CASSLQDSIISGNTIYF. The DNA of the CDR3 is TGTGCCAGCAGCTTGCAGGACAGCATCATCTCTGGAAACACCATATATTTT.

This rearrangement joins TRBV10-3 to TRBJ2-3; D remains ambiguous. CDR3 length equals 13 residues. Trimming left V 8 bases short and J 1 base short, with 10 bases between. CDR1 and CDR2 (germline): ENHRY, SYGVKD. The CDR3 DNA follows: TGTGCCATCGGGCCCGGCGGCACAGATACGCAGTATTTT. As protein: CAIGPGGTDTQYF.

The genes are TRBV28 and TRBJ2-7, with a tentative D call TRBD2 (5 bases). CDR3 length equals 17 residues. CDR1 is MDHEN and CDR2 is SYDVKM in the germline V gene. The V end was cut by 1 base, the J end by 0 bases, with 16 bases between. In nucleotides, the CDR3 is TGTGCCAGCAGTTTATCCACAGAGGGTAATCCCTCCTACGAGCAGTACTTC. Amino acid sequence: CASSLSTEGNPSYEQYF.

The genes are TRBV29-1 and TRBJ1-1; D gene ambiguous. The germline V and J ends were trimmed by 0 bases and 5 bases, with 7 bases remaining between them. The V gene's germline CDR1 is SQVTM and CDR2 ANQGSEA. The CDR3 loop spans 12 amino acids. The CDR3 sequence: CSVEDPGTEAFF. In DNA, the CDR3 is TGCAGCGTTGAAGATCCGGGGACTGAAGCTTTCTTT. The full variable domain, with the rest looked up from reference TRBV29-1 and TRBJ1-1, is SAVISQKPSRDICQRGTSLTIQCQVDSQVTMMFWYRQQPGQSLTLIATANQGSEATYESGFVIDKFPISRPNLTFSTLTVSNMSPEDSSIYLCSVEDPGTEAFFGQGTRLTVV.

The chain joins TRBV5-6 to TRBJ1-1; unclear D gene. The CDR3 length is 14 residues. Between the trimmed V and J ends, which lost 0 bases and 11 bases, there was a span of 17 bases. Per the germline V gene, CDR1 is SGHDT and CDR2 is YYEEEE. This CDR3 reads CASSLGAPQVGAFF. The CDR3 coding sequence is TGTGCCAGCAGCTTGGGGGCACCTCAAGTCGGGGCTTTCTTT. The full variable domain, completed using reference TRBV5-6 and TRBJ1-1, is DAGVTQSPTHLIKTRGQQVTLRCSPKSGHDTVSWYQQALGQGPQFIFQYYEEEERQRGNFPDRFSGHQFPNYSSELNVNALLLGDSALYLCASSLGAPQVGAFFGQGTRLTVV.

The chain couples TRBV2 to TRBJ2-1; TRBD2 might be the D (5 bases). This CDR3 spans 11 amino acids. V lost 3 bases and J 14 bases, leaving 11 bases between the germline ends. Germline loops: CDR1 SNHLY, CDR2 FYNNEI. The CDR3 loop is CASSERLRKFF. The DNA of the CDR3 is TGTGCCAGCAGTGAGCGACTAAGGAAGTTCTTC.

The genes are TRBV6-5 and TRBJ1-3; the D gene is possibly TRBD1 (6 bases). V lost 8 bases and J 0 bases, leaving 11 bases between the germline ends. From germline, CDR1 is MNHEY and CDR2 SVGAGI. This CDR3 has 14 residues. The CDR3 reads CASQDRSSGNTIYF. The CDR3 DNA is TGTGCCAGCCAAGACAGGTCCTCTGGAAACACCATATATTTT.

This chain links TRBV16 with TRBJ1-2, with D possibly being TRBD1 (6 bases). Trimming left V 0 bases short and J 8 bases short, with 13 bases between. The CDR3 is 14 residues long. CDR1 is KGHSY, CDR2 FQNENV, per germline. CDR3 nucleotide sequence: TGTGCCAGCAGCCAATCCGGGCAGGGGCGAGGCTACACCTTC. It yields the protein CASSQSGQGRGYTF.

In the case of this clone: At the DNA level, this CDR3 is encoded by other sequences in the same sample as well. The chain uses TRBV2 and TRBJ1-4, with 7 nucleotides matching TRBD1. V lost 4 bases and J lost 7; bases outside the gene matches: 3. This CDR3 has 13 amino acids. The germline V gene has CDR1 SNHLY and CDR2 FYNNEI. The CDR3 bases are TGTGCCAGCAGTGTCCAGGGGGGTGAAAAACTGTTTTTT. Translated: CASSVQGGEKLFF.

The chain joins TRBV5-4 to TRBJ1-2; D is possibly TRBD1 (5 bases). The CDR3 contains 13 residues. V shed 1 base and J shed 4 bases, with 8 bases lying between them. Germline CDR1 is SGHNT and CDR2 is YYREEE (reference sequence). CDR3 protein: CASSLWGPYGYTF. CDR3 DNA sequence: TGTGCCAGCAGCTTGTGGGGCCCCTATGGCTACACCTTC.

The rearrangement uses TRBV30 and TRBJ1-1, with 9 bases fitting TRBD1. The ends lost 0 bases at V and 8 bases at J; junction bases unmatched: 10. CDR1 is GTSNPN, CDR2 SVGIG, per germline (reference sequence). The CDR3 sequence is 15 residues long. The CDR3 DNA sequence: TGTGCCTGGAGTGTAGTACCGAACAGGGGGCCAGAAGCTTTCTTT. The encoded protein is CAWSVVPNRGPEAFF.

The chain carries TRBV6-1 and TRBJ2-5; D ambiguous. In germline, CDR1 is MNHNS, CDR2 SASEGT. This CDR3 spans 15 amino acids. V was cut by 7 bases and J by 0 bases, with 15 bases left in between. The CDR3 sequence: CASTERSLYQETQYF. The DNA of the CDR3 is TGTGCCAGCACCGAAAGAAGCTTATACCAAGAGACCCAGTACTTC.

The V call is TRBV7-6, the J call TRBJ2-1; TRBD1 matches at 7 bases. CDR3 size: 14 residues. CDR1 and CDR2 from the germline V gene are SGHVS and FNYEAQ. V was clipped by 4 bases and J by 9 bases; unmatched bases: 9. CDR3 amino acids: CASSYLYRGTEQFF. CDR3 DNA sequence: TGTGCCAGCAGCTACCTCTACAGGGGTACTGAGCAGTTCTTC.

The chain is built from TRBV30 and TRBJ1-6; D might be TRBD1 (5 bases). V was clipped by 3 bases and J by 10 bases, with 13 bases between them. The CDR3 spans 13 residues. CDR1 GTSNPN and CDR2 SVGIG come from the germline V gene (reference sequence). The CDR3 loop is CAWRGELVSPLHF. CDR3 DNA sequence: TGTGCCTGGAGAGGGGAGTTGGTGTCACCCCTCCACTTT. The full variable domain, with the rest looked up from reference TRBV30 and TRBJ1-6, is SQTIHQWPATLVQPVGSPLSLECTVEGTSNPNLYWYRQAAGRGLQLLFYSVGIGQISSEVPQNLSASRPQDRQFILSSKKLLLSDSGFYLCAWRGELVSPLHFGNGTRLTVT.

This chain links TRBV5-1 with TRBJ2-2; D may be TRBD1 (6 bases). Germline values: CDR1 SGHRS, CDR2 YFSETQ. Trimming stripped 3 bases from V and 6 bases from J, with 12 bases between. There are 14 residues in the CDR3. As DNA, the CDR3 is TGCGCCAGCAGCTCTAACAGGGTCCCCGGGGAGCTGTTTTTT. Translating gives CASSSNRVPGELFF.

The chain employs TRBV5-1 and TRBJ1-2, with 7 bases aligning to TRBD1. CDR3 size: 14 residues. Unmatched junction bases numbered 5, after V lost 4 bases and J lost 2 bases. Per germline, CDR1 SGHRS and CDR2 YFSETQ. CDR3 sequence (DNA): TGCGCCAGCAGCCCGGTGACAGGGAACTATGGCTACACCTTC. Its translation is CASSPVTGNYGYTF.

A word on this clone: At the DNA level, this CDR3 is encoded by other sequences in the same sample as well. This sequence joins TRBV18 and TRBJ1-1; the D is unclear. V was trimmed by 3 bases and J by 4 bases, leaving 3 bases between them. Germline V gene data show CDR1 as KGHSH and CDR2 as LQKENI. The CDR3 contains 11 residues. CDR3: CASSPGTEAFF. CDR3 coding DNA: TGTGCCAGCTCACCGGGCACTGAAGCTTTCTTT.

A note on this clone: Other DNA sequences in this sample translate to the same CDR3. V gene TRBV6-1 combines with J gene TRBJ1-2; D not certain. Per germline, CDR1 MNHNS and CDR2 SASEGT. The CDR3 totals 10 residues. V was pared by 3 bases and J by 8 bases, with 4 bases between. This chain's CDR3 is CASSDGGYTF. In DNA form, the CDR3 reads TGTGCCAGCAGTGACGGGGGCTACACCTTC.

The chain couples TRBV6-1 to TRBJ1-1, with TRBD1 matching 10 bases. This CDR3 region has 13 residues. Losses at the gene ends were 9 bases for V and 7 bases for J; bases not matched to a gene: 8. Germline V gene lookup returns CDR1 MNHNS and CDR2 SASEGT. The CDR3 spells CASPPGQGLEAFF. The CDR3 coding sequence is TGTGCCAGTCCTCCGGGACAGGGGCTTGAAGCTTTCTTT.